Following are 3 T cell receptor beta chains from one sample sequenced in a study of T cell repertoires in cytomegalovirus infection. Each CDR3 protein gets one entry after TCRdb re-called the reads with MiXCR. The sample has 300,000 to 400,000 distinct CDR3 sequences; approximately 25% are singletons. These receptors have no known antigen. The sequences come from cultured PBMCs, collected from culture after CMV antigen stimulation. These receptors all come from a human donor in good health (CMV status not recorded). Some clones in this sample may be carry-over from other donors' samples.

This clonotype was observed a handful of times. The V and J genes are TRBV12-3 or TRBV12-4 and TRBJ1-5, with D uncertain. This CDR3 has 15 residues. Deletions cut 3 bases from V and 0 bases from J, with 9 bases between. The CDR3 is CASSFPGSSNQPQHF. DNA for the CDR3: TGTGCCAGCAGTTTCCCGGGGAGTAGCAATCAGCCCCAGCATTTT.

This clonotype was observed a few times. V gene TRBV24-1 combines with J gene TRBJ2-3; 9 nucleotides align to TRBD2. Per germline, CDR1 KGHDR and CDR2 SFDVKD. This CDR3 contains 14 residues. After removal of 5 bases from V and 3 bases from J, the junction contained 2 bases not matched to a gene. As DNA, the CDR3 is TGTGCCACCAGTGGTAGCGGGAGAACAGATACGCAGTATTTT. It is translated as CATSGSGRTDTQYF.

This clonotype was detected many times. CDR3 sequence (DNA): TGTGCCAGCAGTTACTCCGGCAGGGCGTTTGGGTACGAGCAGTACTTC. Translating gives CASSYSGRAFGYEQYF. The V and J genes are TRBV6-2 or TRBV6-3 and TRBJ2-7, with a possible D match to TRBD1 (5 bases). CDR3 size: 16 residues. Trimming stripped 0 bases from V and 4 bases from J, with 16 bases between. Looked up from germline, CDR1 is MNHEY and CDR2 is SVGEGT.